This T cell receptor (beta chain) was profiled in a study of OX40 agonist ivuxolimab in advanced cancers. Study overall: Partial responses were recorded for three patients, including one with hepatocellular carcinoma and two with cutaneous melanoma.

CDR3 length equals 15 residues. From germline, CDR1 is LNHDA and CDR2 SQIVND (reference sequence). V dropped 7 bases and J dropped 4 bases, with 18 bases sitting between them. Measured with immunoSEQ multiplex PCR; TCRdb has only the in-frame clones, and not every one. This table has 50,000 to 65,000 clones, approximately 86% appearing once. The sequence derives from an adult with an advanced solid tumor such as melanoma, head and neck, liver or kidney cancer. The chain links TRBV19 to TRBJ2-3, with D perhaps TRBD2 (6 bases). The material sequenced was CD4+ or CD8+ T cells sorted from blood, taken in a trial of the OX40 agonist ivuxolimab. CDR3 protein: CASTPGGRVADTQYF. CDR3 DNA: TGTGCCAGTACCCCCGGAGGGCGGGTAGCAGATACGCAGTATTTT. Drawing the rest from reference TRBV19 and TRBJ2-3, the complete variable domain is DGGITQSPKYLFRKEGQNVTLSCEQNLNHDAMYWYRQDPGQGLRLIYYSQIVNDFQKGDIAEGYSVSREKKESFPLTVTSAQKNPTAFYLCASTPGGRVADTQYFGPGTRLTVL.